The entry below describes one TCR beta chain. The antigen it binds to is not known. Base-call qualities are not available, and no considerably larger clone is one nucleotide away. The sample comes from a study of Ad26.COV2.S vaccination and SARS-CoV-2 variants (dated by TCRdb to the early 2020s). A note on the overall study: Vaccine-arm donors were drawn from COV1001, a multicentre, randomized, double-blind, placebo-controlled phase I-IIa trial of Ad26.COV2.S in healthy adults. Ad26.COV2.S was administered intramuscularly at a dose of 5x10^10 or 1x10^11 viral particles, either as one shot or as two shots given 56 days apart. TCRbeta repertoire sequencing was used to assess the specificity and breadth of SARS-CoV-2-reactive T cell receptors after Ad26.COV2.S vaccination. The TCR-sequenced set comprised approximately 32 samples: some 19 Ad26.COV2.S vaccine recipients, 5 placebo recipients and 8 SARS-CoV-2 convalescent individuals. Participants in the trial were split at random into five groups of five each, receiving low-dose or high-dose Ad26.COV2.S once or twice, or else placebo on both occasions. Throughout the experiments and outcome assessment, investigators stayed blinded to trial group allocation. Study-wide conclusions, independent of this receptor: According to the authors, total T cell responses may have been underestimated by the TCR breadth and depth analyses. Ad26.COV2.S recipients had higher spike-specific TCR breadth than placebo recipients (P = 0.0014). The study lacked the statistical power to compare responses across vaccine doses or regimens. After vaccination, spike-specific CD8+ and CD4+ T cell responses were reported to show substantial breadth. Vaccine and placebo recipients had similar non-spike TCR breadth, a finding consistent with the vaccine containing only spike.

The CDR3 covers 15 residues, taking in both the cysteine and the phenylalanine. Just the 45-base CDR3 DNA is kept, in frame starting at base 1. The V end loses 1 base and the J end loses 6 bases, and a stretch of 16 bases separates them. As encoded in the germline V gene (reference sequence), CDR1 is WNHNN while CDR2 is SYGVQD. The immunoSEQ Assay was used to sequence TCRbeta CDR3 regions. After extraction, genomic DNA underwent amplification by bias-controlled multiplex PCR, followed by high-throughput sequencing. The source study handled its data this way. To quantify the absolute abundance of every unique TCRbeta CDR3 region, sequences were collapsed and filtered. T cell fraction was estimated by normalizing TCRbeta template counts to usable DNA, which was measured by amplifying reference genes present in all nucleated cells. Repertoire TCRs were annotated as SARS-CoV-2-specific by exact matching of V gene, CDR3 amino acid sequence and J gene to a known reactive TCR set. MIRA supplied the reference SARS-CoV-2 TCR set, which was filtered for enrichment in COVID-19-positive ImmuneCODE repertoires so that public or cross-reactive TCRs were removed. Based on the MIRA antigens, annotated TCRs were further analysed at the level of specific ORF or position within ORF. Breadth was defined as the number of annotated unique rearrangements divided by the total number of unique productive rearrangements, and depth was defined as the summed frequency of the annotated unique rearrangements. Two-sided Wilcoxon rank-sum tests were applied when comparing TCR breadth between groups. Not all clones reach the TCRdb copy of this immuneACCESS table, which keeps in-frame sequences only. Checked studies attribute under half of the gap to unresolved V genes and leave the rest unexplained. The V and J calls and clone size are taken from that table; D and trimming were inferred from the DNA. The sample includes 300,000 to 500,000 clones, with less than 90% observed a single time. The ten largest clones represent 3.5% of the sample.

The treatment or condition tag for this specimen amounts to: approximately 18 received Ad26.COV2.S at low or high dose, single or two shots; 5 received placebo; per-sample allocation not given. For vaccine and placebo recipients, repertoires were sequenced using samples collected on day 63 after the first injection. In Cohort 1b, roughly 26 adults aged 18-55 years were enrolled at a single site in Boston, USA, between 29 July and 7 August 2020. As a vaccine, Ad26.COV2.S was a replication-incompetent adenovirus type 26 vector that expressed a prefusion-stabilized SARS-CoV-2 spike protein derived from the original Wuhan strain.

The sequence was collected from a person between 18 and 65 years old who received the Ad26.COV2.S COVID-19 vaccine or a placebo. The chain was built from TRBV10-1 and TRBJ2-7; perhaps TRBD1 is the D gene, with 5 bases matching. The sequencing here drew on peripheral blood, taken in a trial of Ad26.COV2.S vaccine versus placebo. The CDR3 protein sequence reads: CASSELATKTGEQYF. The bases are TGCGCCAGCAGTGAGTTGGCCACCAAAACAGGCGAGCAGTACTTC.